One and the same sample provided the 12 T cell receptor beta chains below, sequenced in a study of vaccination and CD4 T cells after COVID-19. The Oncomine TCR Beta short-read assay was what sequenced the DNA obtained from cultured CD4+ T cells. MiXCR, run by TCRdb on the PCR reads, gives a single entry per CDR3 protein. The sample has over 20,000 distinct CDR3 sequences, roughly 40% seen once. Their antigens are not known. The sample's treatment: roughly 11-day PBMC culture with coronavirus spike peptide pools or control peptides (ViraFEST assay). Specimen: CD4+ T cells from blood, cultured in vitro. Source of these receptors: a human donor who had recovered from COVID-19.

V usage is TRBV12-3 or TRBV12-4 and J usage is TRBJ2-3; D unresolved. This CDR3 spans 13 amino acids. Trimming took 6 bases from V and 3 from J, leaving 10 bases between them. The CDR3 DNA sequence: TGTGCCAGCAGAAAGTTAGCTACAGATACGCAGTATTTT. Amino acids: CASRKLATDTQYF.

This clonotype came up a few times. The chain recombines TRBV6-2 or TRBV6-3 with TRBJ1-6; the match to TRBD1 covers 9 bases. Looked up from germline, CDR1 is MNHEY and CDR2 is SVGEGT. Trimming removed 8 bases from V and 10 bases from J; junction bases left unmatched: 12. CDR3 length equals 15 residues. CDR3 sequence: CASRASGTGNSPLHF. The DNA of the CDR3 is TGTGCCAGCCGCGCGTCCGGGACAGGGAACTCACCCCTCCACTTT.

Concerning this clonotype: The conserved final phenylalanine or tryptophan is absent from the CDR3, which likely points to a read error. The chain has TRBV4-1 and TRBJ1-2; D unresolved. The CDR3 is 15 residues long. In germline, CDR1 is MGHRA, CDR2 YSYEKL. V lost 6 bases to trimming and J lost 0 bases, with 14 bases between them. DNA for the CDR3: TGCGCCAGCAGTAGCCCGGCGTTAGCTAACTATGGCTACACCCTC. Amino acid sequence: CASSSPALANYGYTL.

The chain combines TRBV27 with TRBJ2-7; D possibly matches TRBD1 or TRBD2 (5 bases each). CDR1 MNHEY and CDR2 SMNVEV come from the germline V gene (reference sequence). Trimming removed 2 bases at V and 3 bases at J, with 20 bases between. CDR3 length: 17 residues. The CDR3 DNA reads as TGTGCCAGCAGTTTAAAATCCGGGACCCGATTTAACTACGAGCAGTACTTC. It specifies CASSLKSGTRFNYEQYF.

This rearrangement joins TRBV7-2 to TRBJ2-7; D is tentatively TRBD1 or TRBD2 (5 bases each). V dropped 4 bases and J dropped 2 bases, with 12 bases sitting between them. This CDR3 region has 14 residues. Germline V CDR1 and CDR2: SGHTA, FQGNSA. The DNA for the CDR3 is TGTGCCAGCAGCTGGGACGGTTTCACCTACGAGCAGTACTTC. Translated, it gives CASSWDGFTYEQYF.

This clonotype was counted only a few times. The genes are TRBV9 and TRBJ1-2; TRBD1 aligns across 10 bases. The CDR3 extends over 14 amino acids. The V gene's germline CDR1 is SGDLS and CDR2 YYNGEE. The V and J ends lost 3 bases and 8 bases, in that order; junction bases with no gene match: 7. The CDR3 nucleotides read TGTGCCAGCAGCGGCGGGACAGGGGCGTTAGGCTACACCTTC. Encoded protein: CASSGGTGALGYTF.

The genes are TRBV25-1 and TRBJ2-1, with 12 bases fitting TRBD2. Germline-derived CDR1 and CDR2 are MGHDK and SYGVNS. The length of the CDR3 is 14 residues. Trimming took 4 bases from V and 6 from J; bases not matched to a gene: 1. CDR3 coding DNA: TGTGCCAGCAGTGCTAGCGGGAGGGGCAATGAGCAGTTCTTC. It is translated as CASSASGRGNEQFF.

The V and J genes are TRBV27 and TRBJ2-7, with D unresolved. CDR1 and CDR2 (germline): MNHEY, SMNVEV (reference sequence). V was cut by 3 bases and J by 2 bases, with 17 bases left in between. This CDR3 spans 16 amino acids. The CDR3 region is CASSFSLAAVTYEQYF. In nucleotides, the CDR3 is TGTGCCAGCAGTTTTAGTTTGGCGGCCGTTACCTACGAGCAGTACTTC.

This clonotype was seen once. The chain employs TRBV18 and TRBJ2-7; D gene uncertain. Germline V gene sequence: CDR1 KGHSH, CDR2 LQKENI. Trimming pared 3 bases from V and 6 bases from J, leaving 9 bases between. This CDR3 is built from 12 residues. DNA of the CDR3: TGTGCCAGCTCACCCTCGGCGGCCGAGCAGTACTTC. It yields the protein CASSPSAAEQYF.

A few counts support this clonotype. The chain uses TRBV7-9 and TRBJ2-5; the D is unclear. The CDR3 has 14 residues. The germline V gene encodes CDR1 SEHNR and CDR2 FQNEAQ (reference sequence). Trimming pared 0 bases from V and 7 bases from J, leaving 12 bases between. CDR3 loop: CASSLAGNVMTQYF. The CDR3 bases are TGTGCCAGCAGCTTAGCCGGTAACGTCATGACCCAGTACTTC.

The chain recombines TRBV12-3 or TRBV12-4 with TRBJ1-2, with TRBD1 as a possible D gene (5 bases). This CDR3 spans 17 amino acids. The ends were cut back, 5 bases at V and 0 bases at J, with 19 bases in the middle. This CDR3 reads CASSPFFGTNSNYGYTF. The CDR3 DNA sequence: TGTGCCAGCAGTCCCTTTTTCGGGACCAACTCTAACTATGGCTACACCTTC.

The gene calls are TRBV28 and TRBJ1-2, with 8 bases lining up with TRBD1. CDR1 is MDHEN, CDR2 SYDVKM, per germline. The CDR3 consists of 15 residues. Trimming cost V 8 bases and J 3 bases; bases outside gene matches: 11. The CDR3, as DNA: TGTGCCAGCGGAAGCGGCGGACAGGGAGACTATGGCTACACCTTC. Its translation is CASGSGGQGDYGYTF.